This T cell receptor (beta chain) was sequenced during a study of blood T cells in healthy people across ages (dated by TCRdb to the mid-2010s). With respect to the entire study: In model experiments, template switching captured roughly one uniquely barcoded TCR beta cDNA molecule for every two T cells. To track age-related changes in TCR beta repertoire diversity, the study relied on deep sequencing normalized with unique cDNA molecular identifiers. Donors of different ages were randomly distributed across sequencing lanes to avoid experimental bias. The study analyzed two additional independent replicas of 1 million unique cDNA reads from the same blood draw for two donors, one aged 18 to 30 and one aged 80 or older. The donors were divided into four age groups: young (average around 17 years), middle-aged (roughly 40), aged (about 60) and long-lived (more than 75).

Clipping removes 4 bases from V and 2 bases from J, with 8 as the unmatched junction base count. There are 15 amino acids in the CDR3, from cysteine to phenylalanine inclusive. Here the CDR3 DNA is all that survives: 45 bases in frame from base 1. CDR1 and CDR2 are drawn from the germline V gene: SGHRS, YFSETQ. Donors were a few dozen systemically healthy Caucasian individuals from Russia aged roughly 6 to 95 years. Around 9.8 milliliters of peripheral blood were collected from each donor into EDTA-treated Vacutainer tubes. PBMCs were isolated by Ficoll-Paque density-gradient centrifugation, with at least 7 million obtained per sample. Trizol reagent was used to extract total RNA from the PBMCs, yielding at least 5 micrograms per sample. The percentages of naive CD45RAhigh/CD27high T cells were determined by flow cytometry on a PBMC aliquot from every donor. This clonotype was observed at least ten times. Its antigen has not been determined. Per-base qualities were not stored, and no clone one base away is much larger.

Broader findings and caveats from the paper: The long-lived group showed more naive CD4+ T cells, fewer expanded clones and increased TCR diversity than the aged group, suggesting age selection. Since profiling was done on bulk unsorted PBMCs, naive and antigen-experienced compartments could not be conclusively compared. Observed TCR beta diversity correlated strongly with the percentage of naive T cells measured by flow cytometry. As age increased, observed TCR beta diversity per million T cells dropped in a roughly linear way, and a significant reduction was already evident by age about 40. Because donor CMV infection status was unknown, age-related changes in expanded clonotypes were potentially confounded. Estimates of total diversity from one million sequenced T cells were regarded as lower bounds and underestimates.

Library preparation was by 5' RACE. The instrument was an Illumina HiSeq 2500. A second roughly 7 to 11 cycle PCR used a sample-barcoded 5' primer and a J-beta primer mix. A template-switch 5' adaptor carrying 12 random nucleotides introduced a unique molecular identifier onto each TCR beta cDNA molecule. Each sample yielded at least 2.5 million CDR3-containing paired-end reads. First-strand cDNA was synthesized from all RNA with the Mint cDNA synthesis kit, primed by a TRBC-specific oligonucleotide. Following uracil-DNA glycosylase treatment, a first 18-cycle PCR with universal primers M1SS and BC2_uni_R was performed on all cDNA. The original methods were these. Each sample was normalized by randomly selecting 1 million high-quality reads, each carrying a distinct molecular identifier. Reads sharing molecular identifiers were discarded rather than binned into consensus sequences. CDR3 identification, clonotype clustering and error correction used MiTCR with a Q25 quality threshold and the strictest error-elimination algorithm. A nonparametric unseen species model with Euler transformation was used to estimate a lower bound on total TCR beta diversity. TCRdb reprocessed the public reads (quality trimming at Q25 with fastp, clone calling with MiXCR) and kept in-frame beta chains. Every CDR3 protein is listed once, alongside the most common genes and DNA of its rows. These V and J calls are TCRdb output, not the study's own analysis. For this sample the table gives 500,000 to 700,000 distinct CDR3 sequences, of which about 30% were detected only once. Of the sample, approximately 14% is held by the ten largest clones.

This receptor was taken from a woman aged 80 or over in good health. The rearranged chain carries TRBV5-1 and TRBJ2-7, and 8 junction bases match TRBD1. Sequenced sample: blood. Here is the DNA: TGCGCCAGCAGCCTCCGCGGGACAGGTCCCTACGAGCAGTACTTC. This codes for CASSLRGTGPYEQYF.